A selection of T cell receptor beta chains follows, all from one sample in a study of regulatory T cells in long-lasting Graves disease. TCRdb fed the multiplex PCR reads into MiXCR, producing one record per CDR3 protein. Among 200,000 to 300,000 distinct CDR3 sequences, 20% to 25% were seen once, and the ten largest hold 14%. The source material was peripheral blood mononuclear cells (PBMCs), sampled at new diagnosis, from a patient treated with antithyroid drugs. These receptors were taken from a female donor with Graves disease. Each CDR3 is given with its conserved first and last residue. The order of the fields is clone size, D gene, V gene, J gene, CDR3 DNA, CDR3 protein. D genes are given only for firm matches. Only part of the rows carry a size: once, few, many, or a class if the clone is expanded.

.	TRBD1	TRBV20-1	TRBJ1-1	TGCAGTGCTCAGACAGGGGGCTACACTGAAGCTTTCTTT	CSAQTGGYTEAFF
many	.	TRBV6-9	TRBJ1-1	TGTGCCAGCAGTTATAGGCGACGAATTAAGTATAGTACTGAAGCTTTCTTT	CASSYRRRIKYSTEAFF
many	.	TRBV12-3/TRBV12-4	TRBJ2-7	TGTGCCAGCAGTTTATTAGGGGACGAGCAGTACTTC	CASSLLGDEQYF
many	.	TRBV10-3	TRBJ2-3	TGTGCCATCAGAAGGGGGCGGGACACAGATACGCAGTATTTT	CAIRRGRDTDTQYF
many	.	TRBV7-2	TRBJ2-3	TGTGCCAGCAGCTCCTTCCGAAAACCGACCAGCACAGATACGCAGTATTTT	CASSSFRKPTSTDTQYF
.	.	TRBV2	TRBJ2-3	TGTGCCAGCGGGCTAGCAGATACGCAGTATTTT	CASGLADTQYF
many	.	TRBV4-1	TRBJ1-1	TGCGCCAGCAGCCAAGTTATCACCGCGGCCTTTGGAGCTTTCTTT	CASSQVITAAFGAFF
many	TRBD1	TRBV7-8	TRBJ2-3	TGTGCCAGCAGCAAAGGGATCGGGGCTGGGACAGGGACAGATACGCAGTATTTT	CASSKGIGAGTGTDTQYF
many	.	TRBV5-1	TRBJ2-1	TGCGCCAGCCGACTTGGGGGCCCTTACAATGAGCAGTTCTTC	CASRLGGPYNEQFF
many	.	TRBV27	TRBJ1-4	TGTGCCAGCAGAGTTGCGGGCTTCTATGAAAAACTGTTTTTT	CASRVAGFYEKLFF
many	.	TRBV5-1	TRBJ2-1	TGCGCCAGCAGCAGGGAGGGACAGCTAACTAATGAGCAGTTCTTC	CASSREGQLTNEQFF
many	.	TRBV9	TRBJ2-7	TGTGCCAGCAGCGTAGATTTAGGGTTAAGAAACGAGCAGTACTTC	CASSVDLGLRNEQYF
many	TRBD1	TRBV3-1	TRBJ2-7	TGTGCCAGCAGCCCGACAGGGGGATACGAGCAGTACTTC	CASSPTGGYEQYF
.	TRBD2	TRBV4-3	TRBJ2-7	TGCGCCAGCAGCCAAGATTCAAGCGGGAGACGGTACGAGCAGTACTTC	CASSQDSSGRRYEQYF
many	.	TRBV6-2/TRBV6-3	TRBJ1-5	TGTGCCAGCAGTTACCGGGCGGACACTCAGCCCCAGCATTTT	CASSYRADTQPQHF
.	.	TRBV27	TRBJ1-2	TGTGCCAGCAGTTCAGGGGTAAACGGCTACACCTTC	CASSSGVNGYTF
many	.	TRBV11-3	TRBJ1-6	TGTGCCAGCAGCTTAGATTCGCCGGGATTTAATTCACCCCTCCACTTT	CASSLDSPGFNSPLHF
many	TRBD2	TRBV12-3/TRBV12-4	TRBJ2-1	TGTGCCAGCAGTCCACGACTAGCGGGGGACAACAATGAGCAGTTCTTC	CASSPRLAGDNNEQFF
many	TRBD1	TRBV19	TRBJ2-5	TGTGCCAGTAGTTGGGGACAGCAAGAGACCCAGTACTTC	CASSWGQQETQYF
many	.	TRBV27	TRBJ1-2	TGTGCCAGCAGTTACGACCAGAGGGGGGATGGCTACACCTTC	CASSYDQRGDGYTF
many	.	TRBV7-2	TRBJ1-4	TGTGCCAGCAGCTTAATGAAGGGGGAAAAACTGTTTTTT	CASSLMKGEKLFF
many	TRBD1	TRBV6-9	TRBJ2-7	TGTGCCAGCAGTTCTGGACAGGGTCCCCGCGAGCAGTACTTC	CASSSGQGPREQYF